This entry lists 9 T cell receptor beta chains sequenced from one sample in a study of blood T cell repertoires in COVID-19. Clones were read by immunoSEQ multiplex PCR, and TCRdb kept only the in-frame ones, dropping some. The sample contains tens of thousands of clones, approximately 88% of which appear only once. Sequencing used peripheral blood. All receptors come from a human donor in a cohort sampled during active COVID-19.

This chain uses TRBV5-8 with TRBJ1-2; a weak D match, TRBD1 (5 bases). The CDR3 consists of 16 residues. CDR1 and CDR2 from the germline V gene are SGHTS and YDEGEE. V gave up 0 bases and J gave up 4 bases, with 16 bases separating them. CDR3 loop: CASSLEVWAGGYGYTF. The DNA for the CDR3 is TGTGCCAGCAGCTTGGAGGTCTGGGCGGGGGGCTATGGCTACACCTTC.

The genes are TRBV6-5 and TRBJ2-7; 12 nucleotides line up with TRBD2. CDR3 size: 13 residues. The trim removed 10 bases at V and 4 bases at J, leaving 5 bases unmatched. Germline CDR1 MNHEY, CDR2 SVGAGI. The CDR3 nucleotides are TGTGCCACCTCTAGCGGGGGGGAGTACGAGCAGTACTTC. As protein: CATSSGGEYEQYF.

The V and J genes are TRBV5-3 and TRBJ1-3; D not resolved. TRBV5-3 is treated as an ORF (open reading frame) with a function not yet certain. The CDR3 runs 13 residues. The V and J ends lost 3 bases and 7 bases respectively, with 11 bases between them. CDR3 sequence (DNA): TGTGCCAGAAGCTCGGAGGGTATTAACACCATATATTTT. Protein sequence: CARSSEGINTIYF.

This clone was seen once. The chain couples TRBV21-1 to TRBJ1-5. TRBV21-1 is a pseudogene. CDR3 length: 14 amino acids. The CDR3 sequence is CASRTRRGGQPQHF. The CDR3 coding sequence is TGTGCCAGCAGGACCAGGCGGGGAGGGCAGCCCCAGCATTTT.

The J gene is TRBJ1-1, the V gene TRBV15; D is ambiguous. The CDR3 totals 14 residues. In germline, CDR1 is LNHNV, CDR2 YYDKDF (reference sequence). The V gene lost 4 bases and the J gene lost 5 bases, with 14 bases spanning the gap. The CDR3 loop is CATSTPRDETEAFF. In DNA, the CDR3 is TGTGCCACCAGCACCCCCCGGGATGAGACTGAAGCTTTCTTT.

V is TRBV5-6 and J is TRBJ2-7; possibly TRBD2 for D (5 bases). The CDR3 spans 15 residues. V was trimmed by 3 bases and J by 3 bases, leaving 16 bases between them. CDR1 is SGHDT, CDR2 YYEEEE, per germline. The CDR3 region has the DNA TGTGCCAGCAGCTCGACTACTTCAGTGTTCTACGAGCAGTACTTC. It codes for CASSSTTSVFYEQYF.

The J gene is TRBJ1-4, the V gene TRBV28; 7 bases agree with TRBD1. The CDR3 extends over 13 amino acids. The germline CDR1 and CDR2 sequences are MDHEN and SYDVKM. J gave up 14 bases and V 2 bases, and 8 bases lay outside the gene matches. The CDR3 loop reads CASSLQGEAVLFF. CDR3 sequence (DNA): TGTGCCAGCAGTTTACAGGGGGAAGCGGTGCTGTTTTTT.

The chain combines TRBV13 with TRBJ1-2, with 7 bases that match TRBD1. The V segment lost 5 bases and the J segment 4 bases; nucleotides outside the gene matches: 4. This CDR3 contains 13 residues. The germline gives CDR1 PRHDT, CDR2 FYEKMQ (reference sequence). CDR3 in amino acids: CASSRAGGYGYTF. CDR3 in DNA: TGTGCCAGCAGCCGGGCAGGGGGCTATGGCTACACCTTC.

A word on this clone: One end of the junction is discordant with germline, which a read error may explain. The chain joins TRBV5-1 to TRBJ2-1; weak D call: TRBD2 (5 bases). Germline assignment: CDR1 SGHRS and CDR2 YFSETQ. The CDR3 has 14 residues. CDR3 in amino acids: CASGLGNPGNEQFF. CDR3 sequence (DNA): TGCGCCAGCGGCTTGGGTAATCCGGGGAATGAGCAGTTCTTC. Variable domain in full (rest from reference TRBV5-1 and TRBJ2-1): KAGVTQTPRYLIKTRGQQVTLSCSPISGHRSVSWYQQTPGQGLQFLFEYFSETQRNKGNFPGRFSGRQFSNSRSEMNVSTLELGDSALYLCASGLGNPGNEQFFGPGTRLTVL.